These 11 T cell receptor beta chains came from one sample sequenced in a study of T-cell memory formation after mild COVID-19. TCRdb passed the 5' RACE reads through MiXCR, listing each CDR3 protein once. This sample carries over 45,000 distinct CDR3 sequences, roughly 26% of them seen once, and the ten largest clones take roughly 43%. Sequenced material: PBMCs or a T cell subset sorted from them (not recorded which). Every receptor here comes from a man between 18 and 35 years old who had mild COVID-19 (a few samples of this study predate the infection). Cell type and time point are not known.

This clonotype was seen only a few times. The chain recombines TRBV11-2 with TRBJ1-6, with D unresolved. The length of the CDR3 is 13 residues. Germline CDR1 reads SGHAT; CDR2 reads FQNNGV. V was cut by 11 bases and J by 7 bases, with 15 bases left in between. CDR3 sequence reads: CAWAALGNSPLHF. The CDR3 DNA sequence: TGTGCCTGGGCGGCCCTCGGGAATTCACCCCTCCACTTT.

The CDR3 sequence is CASRADRNQPQHF. DNA for the CDR3: TGTGCCAGCAGGGCCGACAGAAATCAGCCCCAGCATTTT. This chain joins TRBV7-2 and TRBJ1-5, with D maybe TRBD1 (5 bases). V was clipped by 6 bases and J by 4 bases, with 10 bases between them. The CDR3 has 13 amino acids. The germline V gene encodes CDR1 SGHTA and CDR2 FQGNSA.

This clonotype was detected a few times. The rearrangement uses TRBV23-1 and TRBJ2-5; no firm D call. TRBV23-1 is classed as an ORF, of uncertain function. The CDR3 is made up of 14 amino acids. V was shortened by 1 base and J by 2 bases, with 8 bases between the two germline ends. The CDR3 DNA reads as TGCGCCAGCAGTCAATGTGGTGGGCAAGAGACCCAGTACTTC. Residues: CASSQCGGQETQYF.

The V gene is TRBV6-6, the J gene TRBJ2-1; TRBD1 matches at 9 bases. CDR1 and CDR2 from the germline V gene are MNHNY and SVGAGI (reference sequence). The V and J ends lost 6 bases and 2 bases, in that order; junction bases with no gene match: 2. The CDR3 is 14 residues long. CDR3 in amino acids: CASSRDRAYNEQFF. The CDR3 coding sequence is TGTGCCAGCAGCCGGGACAGGGCCTACAATGAGCAGTTCTTC.

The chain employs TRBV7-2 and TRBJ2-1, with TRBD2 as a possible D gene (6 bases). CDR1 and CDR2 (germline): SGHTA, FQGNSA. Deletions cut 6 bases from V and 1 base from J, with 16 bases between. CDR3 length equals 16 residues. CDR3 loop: CASSFGFAGSYNEQFF. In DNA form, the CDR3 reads TGTGCCAGCAGTTTTGGGTTCGCGGGGTCCTACAATGAGCAGTTCTTC.

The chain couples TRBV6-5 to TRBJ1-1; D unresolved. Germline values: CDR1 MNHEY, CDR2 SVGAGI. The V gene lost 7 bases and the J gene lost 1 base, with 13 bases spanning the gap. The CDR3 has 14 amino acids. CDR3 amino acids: CASNYRDENTEAFF. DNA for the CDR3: TGTGCCAGCAACTACAGAGATGAGAACACTGAAGCTTTCTTT.

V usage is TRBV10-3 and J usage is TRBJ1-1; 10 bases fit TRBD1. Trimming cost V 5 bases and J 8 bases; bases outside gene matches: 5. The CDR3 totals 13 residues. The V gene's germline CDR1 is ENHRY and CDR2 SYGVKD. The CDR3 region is CAISKTGGQEAFF. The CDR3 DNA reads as TGTGCCATCAGTAAGACAGGGGGCCAGGAAGCTTTCTTT.

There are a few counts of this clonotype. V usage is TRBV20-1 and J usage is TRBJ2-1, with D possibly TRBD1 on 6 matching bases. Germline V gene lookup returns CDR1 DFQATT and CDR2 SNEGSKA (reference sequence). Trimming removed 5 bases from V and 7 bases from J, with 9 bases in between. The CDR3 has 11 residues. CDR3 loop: CSASTGNEQFF. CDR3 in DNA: TGCAGTGCTTCCACAGGGAATGAGCAGTTCTTC.

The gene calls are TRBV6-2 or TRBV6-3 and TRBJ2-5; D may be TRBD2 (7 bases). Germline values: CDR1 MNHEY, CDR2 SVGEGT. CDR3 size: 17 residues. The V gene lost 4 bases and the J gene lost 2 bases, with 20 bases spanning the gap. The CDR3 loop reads CASSSVRGLVSQETQYF. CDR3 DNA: TGTGCCAGCAGTTCTGTGCGGGGGCTGGTATCTCAAGAGACCCAGTACTTC.

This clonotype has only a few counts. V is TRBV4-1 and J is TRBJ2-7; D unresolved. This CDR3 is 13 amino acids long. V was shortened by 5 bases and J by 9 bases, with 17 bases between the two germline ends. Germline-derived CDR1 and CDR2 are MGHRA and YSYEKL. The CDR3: CASSTHGPRGQYF. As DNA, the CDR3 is TGCGCCAGCAGCACCCACGGGCCCCGAGGGCAGTACTTC.

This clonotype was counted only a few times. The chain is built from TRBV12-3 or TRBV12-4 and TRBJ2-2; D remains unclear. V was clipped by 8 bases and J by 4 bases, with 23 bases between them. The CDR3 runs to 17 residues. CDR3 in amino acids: CASLPPPGGPPTGELFF. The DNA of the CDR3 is TGTGCCAGCTTACCCCCGCCAGGCGGCCCCCCCACCGGGGAGCTGTTTTTT.